Presented here are 20 T cell receptor beta chains from one specimen sequenced in a study of blood T cell repertoires in COVID-19. Only in-frame clones appear in the TCRdb table, and some are missing; sequencing was by immunoSEQ multiplex PCR. Among under 350,000 clones listed, 75% to 90% were seen once. The specimen was peripheral blood. These receptors came from a woman between 70 and 85 years old with acute or convalescent COVID-19.

The chain couples TRBV12-2 to TRBJ2-1; whether TRBD2, the table's D call, matches the DNA was not checked. TRBV12-2 represents a pseudogene. The CDR3 has 20 residues. CDR3 sequence (DNA): TGTGCAAGTCGCTTAGCGGCTAGCGGGGCCCGTACGAGCTCCTACAATGAGCAGTTCTTC. Its translation: CASRLAASGARTSSYNEQFF.

This chain uses TRBV2 with TRBJ2-5; 8 nucleotides line up with TRBD2. This CDR3 has 15 amino acids. CDR1 is SNHLY, CDR2 FYNNEI, per germline. V was pared by 6 bases and J by 3 bases, with 9 bases of the junction left unmatched. CDR3 coding DNA: TGTGCCAGCAGCGCTCTTCGGGGGGGCGAAGAGACCCAGTACTTC. It is translated as CASSALRGGEETQYF.

This chain joins TRBV7-9 and TRBJ1-6; possibly TRBD1 for D (6 bases). V lost 5 bases and J 14 bases, leaving 19 bases between the germline ends. This CDR3 contains 14 residues. Germline-derived CDR1 and CDR2 are SEHNR and FQNEAQ (reference sequence). The chain's CDR3 is CASSLPDRRGSLHF. In DNA, the CDR3 is TGTGCCAGCAGCCTCCCCGACAGGCGAGGATCCCTCCACTTT.

There are a few counts of this clone. The chain recombines TRBV18 with TRBJ2-2; 9 bases align to TRBD1. Germline assignment: CDR1 KGHSH and CDR2 LQKENI. CDR3 length equals 17 residues. The V and J ends lost 3 bases and 6 bases, in that order; junction bases with no gene match: 11. The CDR3 protein is CASSPPMGTGTAGELFF. CDR3 DNA sequence: TGTGCCAGCTCACCCCCCATGGGGACAGGGACAGCCGGGGAGCTGTTTTTT.

V usage is TRBV6-1 and J usage is TRBJ1-3; D may be TRBD1 (5 bases). Germline V gives CDR1 MNHNS, CDR2 SASEGT. V lost 1 base and J lost 4, with 11 bases in between. This CDR3 comprises 15 residues. CDR3 in DNA: TGTGCCAGCAGTGAAGGCGGGGGGACGGGAAACACCATATATTTT. Protein sequence: CASSEGGGTGNTIYF.

As concerns this clone: Other DNA sequences in this sample translate to the same CDR3. The rearrangement joins TRBV18 to TRBJ2-3; TRBD1 might be the D (5 bases). The CDR3 consists of 14 residues. The germline gives CDR1 KGHSH, CDR2 LQKENI. V lost 3 bases, J lost 1 base, and 8 bases lay in between. CDR3 protein: CASSPGLGTDTQYF. In DNA form, the CDR3 reads TGTGCCAGCTCACCGGGGCTAGGCACAGATACGCAGTATTTT.

The chain recombines TRBV5-1 with TRBJ2-2; no definite D call. Germline loops: CDR1 SGHRS, CDR2 YFSETQ. V lost 0 bases to trimming and J lost 3 bases, with 9 bases between them. This CDR3 contains 15 residues. The CDR3 is CASSLATSYTGELFF. In DNA, the CDR3 is TGCGCCAGCAGCTTGGCGACATCTTACACCGGGGAGCTGTTTTTT. Variable domain in full (rest from reference TRBV5-1 and TRBJ2-2): KAGVTQTPRYLIKTRGQQVTLSCSPISGHRSVSWYQQTPGQGLQFLFEYFSETQRNKGNFPGRFSGRQFSNSRSEMNVSTLELGDSALYLCASSLATSYTGELFFGEGSRLTVL.

The V and J genes are TRBV2 and TRBJ2-6; 7 bases map to TRBD1. Trimming removed 7 bases from V and 4 bases from J; junction bases left unmatched: 4. CDR1 SNHLY and CDR2 FYNNEI come from the germline V gene. There are 14 residues in the CDR3. CDR3 in amino acids: CASTTGDGANVLTF. DNA of the CDR3: TGTGCCAGCACAACAGGGGACGGGGCCAACGTCCTGACTTTC. Together with reference TRBV2 and TRBJ2-6, the CDR3 gives the full variable domain: EPEVTQTPSHQVTQMGQEVILRCVPISNHLYFYWYRQILGQKVEFLVSFYNNEISEKSEIFDDQFSVERPDGSNFTLKIRSTKLEDSAMYFCASTTGDGANVLTFGAGSRLTVL.

The chain combines TRBV5-1 with TRBJ1-5, with D uncertain. The germline V gene has CDR1 SGHRS and CDR2 YFSETQ. V lost 3 bases to trimming and J lost 4 bases, with 8 bases between them. This CDR3 has 13 residues. The CDR3 sequence is CASSYSLNQPQHF. CDR3 coding DNA: TGCGCCAGCAGCTACTCCCTGAATCAGCCCCAGCATTTT.

This clone was seen more than once but under ten times. The V gene is TRBV9, the J gene TRBJ2-1, with 13 nucleotides matching TRBD2. The germline CDR1 and CDR2 sequences are SGDLS and YYNGEE. This CDR3 is built from 15 residues. With V trimmed by 2 bases and J by 7 bases, 3 bases remained unmatched. CDR3 coding DNA: TGTGCCAGCAGCGTGACTAGCGGGGGGAGGAATGAGCAGTTCTTC. Protein sequence: CASSVTSGGRNEQFF.

The chain uses TRBV30 and TRBJ1-2, with 8 positions matching TRBD1. CDR3 length: 12 amino acids. The ends lost 4 bases at V and 5 bases at J; junction bases unmatched: 3. The germline gives CDR1 GTSNPN, CDR2 SVGIG (reference sequence). CDR3 region: CAWTGGRYGYTF. DNA for the CDR3: TGTGCCTGGACAGGGGGCCGGTATGGCTACACCTTC.

To note about this clone: At one boundary the junction diverges from the germline segment, which might be a read error. The gene calls are TRBV29-1 and TRBJ1-1, with 7 bases aligning to TRBD1. Germline-derived CDR1 and CDR2 are SQVTM and ANQGSEA. The CDR3 is 16 amino acids. This chain's CDR3 is CSAEGRRLQGLTEAFF. The CDR3 nucleotides read TGCAGCGCTGAAGGGCGTAGGCTACAGGGGTTGACTGAAGCTTTCTTT.

The V gene is TRBV5-1, the J gene TRBJ1-4, with D possibly matching TRBD1 (6 bases). Germline V gives CDR1 SGHRS, CDR2 YFSETQ. The V end lost 1 base, the J end lost 2 bases, and 6 bases lay between the germline ends. The CDR3 totals 14 residues. The CDR3 sequence is CASSLTGTNEKLFF. The CDR3 coding sequence is TGCGCCAGCAGCTTGACAGGGACTAATGAAAAACTGTTTTTT.

CDR3 sequence reads: CASSEGASNTEAFF. DNA of the CDR3: TGTGCCAGCTCTGAGGGGGCGTCGAACACTGAAGCTTTCTTT. This chain links TRBV18 with TRBJ1-1, with TRBD1 matching 7 bases. Trimming cost V 6 bases and J 1 base; bases outside gene matches: 5. The CDR3 extends over 14 amino acids. Germline CDR1 reads KGHSH; CDR2 reads LQKENI.

This clone has only a few counts. This chain connects TRBV5-4 to TRBJ1-4; no clear D gene. The germline V and J ends were trimmed by 0 bases and 8 bases, with 8 bases remaining between them. The CDR3 totals 13 residues. Germline V CDR1 and CDR2: SGHNT, YYREEE (reference sequence). CDR3 amino acids: CASSLVAGEKLFF. CDR3 in DNA: TGTGCCAGCAGCTTGGTGGCCGGGGAAAAACTGTTTTTT.

This chain uses TRBV3-1 (or the pseudogene TRBV3-2) with TRBJ1-6; tentative D call: TRBD1 (5 bases). Trimming stripped 4 bases from V and 10 bases from J, with 14 bases between. The CDR3 is 14 amino acids. Germline CDR1 reads LGHDT; CDR2 reads YNNKEL (reference sequence). CDR3: CASSPVTGRSPLHF. The CDR3 DNA reads TGTGCCAGCAGCCCCGTCACAGGCCGCTCACCCCTCCACTTT.

V and J are TRBV14 and TRBJ2-3; perhaps TRBD2 as D (6 bases). The CDR3 loop spans 12 amino acids. CDR1 is SGHDN and CDR2 is FVKESK in the germline V gene. V was pared by 2 bases and J by 9 bases, with 9 bases between. The CDR3 protein is CASSQSGRTQYF. The CDR3 nucleotides read TGTGCCAGCAGCCAATCAGGGAGGACGCAGTATTTT.

The chain links TRBV11-3 to TRBJ2-1; D uncertain. Per germline, CDR1 SGHNT and CDR2 YENEEA. The CDR3 covers 12 residues. V lost 3 bases, J lost 9 bases, and 9 bases lay in between. CDR3: CASSFRGGEQFF. In nucleotides, the CDR3 is TGTGCCAGCAGCTTCCGCGGCGGTGAGCAGTTCTTC. Complete variable domain (other parts from reference TRBV11-3 and TRBJ2-1): EAGVVQSPRYKIIEKKQPVAFWCNPISGHNTLYWYLQNLGQGPELLIRYENEEAVDDSQLPKDRFSAERLKGVDSTLKIQPAELGDSAVYLCASSFRGGEQFFGPGTRLTVL.

The CDR3 sequence is CASRTPGQKNYGYTF. For the CDR3, the DNA is TGTGCCAGCAGGACACCGGGACAGAAGAACTATGGCTACACCTTC. This chain links TRBV2 with TRBJ1-2; 7 bases are shared with TRBD1. The length of the CDR3 is 15 residues. Germline CDR1 and CDR2: SNHLY and FYNNEI. The V and J ends lost 6 bases and 2 bases, in that order; junction bases with no gene match: 9.

The V and J genes are TRBV12-5 and TRBJ2-2, with 7 bases identical to TRBD1. Trimming cost V 5 bases and J 9 bases; bases outside gene matches: 15. Germline loops: CDR1 LGHNT, CDR2 FRNRAP. The CDR3 length is 16 residues. The CDR3, as DNA: TGTGCTAGTGGTCCCTCGCGGACAGGTAGAGGCCGGGAGCTGTTTTTT. It encodes CASGPSRTGRGRELFF.